This TCR beta chain was profiled in a study of blood T cell repertoires in COVID-19. Across the whole study: Specimens from acute and convalescent COVID-19 originated in the United States, Italy and Spain. Nucleic acid was either cDNA or gDNA, and it came from T cells, B-cell-depleted T cells, or PBMCs.

The V gene's germline CDR1 is MNHNY and CDR2 SVGAGI (reference sequence). Trimming took off 5 bases at V and 4 bases at J, with 18 bases between the two ends. The CDR3 loop spans 16 amino acids. Authors' analysis steps: Counts of nucleated cells, estimated from reference gene primer amplification, were obtained. TCRdb keeps only in-frame clones here, not all; method: immunoSEQ multiplex PCR. From that table come the V and J calls and clone size; the DNA was used to work out D and trimming. The sample records approximately 270,000 clones, approximately 85% being singletons. J is TRBJ1-5 and V is TRBV6-6, with D tentatively TRBD1 (6 bases). The clonotype comes from a woman aged 70-85 years with acute or convalescent COVID-19. What was sequenced was peripheral blood. CDR3 region: CASSREGVHINQPQHF. CDR3 in DNA: TGTGCCAGCAGTCGAGAGGGGGTCCATATTAATCAGCCCCAGCATTTT.